This TCR beta chain appears in the sequencing data of a study of T cells expressing NK-cell markers (TCRdb year 2020). For the study in its entirety: About eight donors provided sorted CD3+CD56+NKG2C+, CD3+CD56+NKG2C- and CD3+CD56-NKG2C+ T-cell subsets, whose TCR beta-chain repertoires were profiled. Among the eight sequenced donors, only one was HCMV-seronegative, while the other seven were HCMV-seropositive. The eight sequenced donors were randomly selected healthy volunteers, three men and five women. Libraries were sequenced as 2 x 150 bp reads on Illumina HiSeq 2000/2500, MiSeq or NextSeq. Study-wide conclusions, independent of this receptor: Those dominant clonotypes were again the most abundant among CD3+CD56-NKG2C+ cells in a handful of donors, at about 25-65%. It remained unclear whether the expanded NKG2C-expressing T cell clones were specific for HCMV antigens. In six or seven donors, the dominant CD3+CD56+NKG2C+ clonotypes ranked among the top 10 CD8+ clonotypes, making up roughly 1.0-7.0% of CD8+ T cells.

TCRdb names Illumina HiSeq 2000 as the instrument used. TCR beta cDNA libraries were made by 5'RACE template switching that added a universal primer site and unique molecular identifiers. cDNA synthesis was primed from the TCR beta constant segment, followed by two successive PCR amplification steps. Turning to the authors' computational methods: Reads were demultiplexed and grouped by UMI with MIGEC, and clonotypes were assembled and quantified with MiTCR. Only TCR cDNA sequences supported by at least two reads were kept to exclude erroneous sequences. The tcR package was used for downstream repertoire analysis, with clonotypes matched between fractions based on CDR3 nucleotide sequence plus V segment. Antigen specificity was annotated against VDJdb with VDJmatch, allowing one amino acid substitution in CDR3. After reprocessing by TCRdb, each CDR3 protein sequence is one entry, and no DNA is given. TCRdb's processing, not the authors', yielded these V and J calls. The sample table gives approximately 440,000 distinct CDR3 sequences. 1.4% to 1.5% of the sample is held by the ten biggest clonotypes.

The CDR3 runs 16 amino acids, cysteine and phenylalanine included. The protein alone is recorded here. The germline V gene (reference sequence) specifies LGHDT as CDR1 and YNNKEL as CDR2. HCMV serostatus was determined by detecting HCMV-specific IgG in serum with a commercial ELISA kit. Peripheral blood mononuclear cells were isolated from blood by Ficoll density gradient centrifugation. Worth noting for this clonotype: Its antigen target is currently unknown.

The source is a woman between 45 and 60 years old in good health. Donor details come from another sample of the same person, matched by shared clones. In this chain, TRBV3-1 is recombined with TRBJ2-1; TCRdb lists TRBD1, though no DNA is available to test this call. Specimen: blood T cells: a sorted CD56 or NKG2C T cell subset, CD4+ or CD8+ T cells, or bulk PBMC T cells (not recorded which). CDR3 reads: CASSQVLAPLSNEQFF.